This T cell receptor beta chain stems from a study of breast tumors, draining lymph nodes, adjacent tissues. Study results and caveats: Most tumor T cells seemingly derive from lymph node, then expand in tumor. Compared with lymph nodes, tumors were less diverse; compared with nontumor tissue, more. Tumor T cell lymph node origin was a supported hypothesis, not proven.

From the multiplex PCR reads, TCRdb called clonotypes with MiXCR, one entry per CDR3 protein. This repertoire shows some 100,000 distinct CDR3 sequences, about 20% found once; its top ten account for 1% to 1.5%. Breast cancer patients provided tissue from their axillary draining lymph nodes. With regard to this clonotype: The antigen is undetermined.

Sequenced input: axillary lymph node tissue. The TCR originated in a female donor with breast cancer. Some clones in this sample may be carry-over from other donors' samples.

The CDR3 DNA sequence: TGCGCCAGCAGCCCGGGTGGCAGCCTCCAAGAGACCCAGTACTTC. Translation gives CASSPGGSLQETQYF. This chain joins TRBV5-1 and TRBJ2-5; D not resolved. Germline V CDR1 and CDR2: SGHRS, YFSETQ. Trimming stripped 4 bases from V and 1 base from J, with 14 bases between. The CDR3 is 15 residues long.